This T cell receptor beta chain appears in the sequencing data of a study of blood T cell repertoires in COVID-19. Study summary: The United States, Italy and Spain provided the acute and convalescent COVID-19 samples. From T cells, B-cell-depleted T cells, or PBMCs came the material, which was cDNA or gDNA.

Study processing details: It was from reference gene primer amplification that nucleated cell counts were estimated. The protocol was immunoSEQ multiplex PCR, while the TCRdb copy is restricted to in-frame clones and leaves out a portion. That table supplies the V and J calls and clone size; D and trimming were determined from the DNA. The table has some 50,000 clones, roughly 84% seen once. This clone was recorded only once. Unmatched junction bases numbered 11, after V lost 9 bases and J lost 0 bases. Germline CDR1 and CDR2: LNHDA and SQIVND (reference sequence). CDR3 length: 16 residues. Sequenced sample: peripheral blood. This sequence joins TRBV19 and TRBJ1-3; 7 nucleotides line up with TRBD1. This TCR was recovered from a man between 65 and 85 years old with acute or convalescent COVID-19. The CDR3 nucleotides read TGTGCCAGCTCTTGGACAGGTGGTGGCTCTGGAAACACCATATATTTT. It encodes CASSWTGGGSGNTIYF. Drawing the rest from reference TRBV19 and TRBJ1-3, the complete variable domain is DGGITQSPKYLFRKEGQNVTLSCEQNLNHDAMYWYRQDPGQGLRLIYYSQIVNDFQKGDIAEGYSVSREKKESFPLTVTSAQKNPTAFYLCASSWTGGGSGNTIYFGEGSWLTVV.